This TCR beta chain was found in a study of blood T cells in healthy people across ages. Study-level results: Those diversity estimates obtained from one million T cells were thought to be underestimates.

Then a second PCR, running about 6 to 12 cycles, was carried out with a sample-barcoded 5' primer and a J-beta primer mix. Every individual sample yielded 2.5 million or more paired-end reads (each containing CDR3). MiXCR, applied by TCRdb to the 5' RACE reads, yields one record per CDR3 protein. In the table there are about 1.5 million distinct CDR3 sequences, 42% of which are singletons. The ends were cut back, 3 bases at V and 1 base at J, with 10 bases in the middle. Germline V gives CDR1 SEHNR, CDR2 FQNEAQ (reference sequence). The CDR3 runs to 15 residues. Turning to this clonotype: The target antigen is unknown.

This clonotype originated in a woman between 18 and 29 years old in good health. Sample: blood. This chain links TRBV7-9 with TRBJ1-5; D gene ambiguous. Here the CDR3 reads CASSLSGLSNQPQHF. The CDR3 DNA is TGTGCCAGCAGCTTGTCTGGGTTGAGCAATCAGCCCCAGCATTTT. Filled out from reference TRBV7-9 and TRBJ1-5, the complete variable domain reads DTGVSQNPRHKITKRGQNVTFRCDPISEHNRLYWYRQTLGQGPEFLTYFQNEAQLEKSRLLSDRFSAERPKGSFSTLEIQRTEQGDSAMYLCASSLSGLSNQPQHFGDGTRLSIL.